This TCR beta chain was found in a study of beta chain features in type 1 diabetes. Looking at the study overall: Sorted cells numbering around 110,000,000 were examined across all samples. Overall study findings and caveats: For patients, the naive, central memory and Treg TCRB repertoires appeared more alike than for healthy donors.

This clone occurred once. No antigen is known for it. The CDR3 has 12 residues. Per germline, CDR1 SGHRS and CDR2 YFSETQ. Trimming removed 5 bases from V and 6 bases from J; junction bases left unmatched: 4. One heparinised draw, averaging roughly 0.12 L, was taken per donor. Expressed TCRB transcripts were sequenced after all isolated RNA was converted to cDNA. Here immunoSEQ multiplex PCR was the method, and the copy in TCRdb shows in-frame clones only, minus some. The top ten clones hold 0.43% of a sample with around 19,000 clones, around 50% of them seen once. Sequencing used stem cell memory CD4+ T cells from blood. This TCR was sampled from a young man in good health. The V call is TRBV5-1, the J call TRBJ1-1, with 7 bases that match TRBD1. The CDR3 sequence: CASSTGEPEAFF. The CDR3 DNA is TGCGCCAGCAGTACAGGGGAGCCTGAAGCTTTCTTT.